This TCR beta chain was retrieved from a study of T cells in Graves' hyperthyroidism and ophthalmopathy. Overall study results and limits: Model-based prediction identified ophthalmopathy a median 6.5 months prior to its onset. Separation of ophthalmopathy from stable hyperthyroidism was achieved by a 13 V-J model.

The J segment lost 5 bases and the V segment lost 6 bases, leaving 3 bases of the junction unmatched. This CDR3 is 14 amino acids long. The germline V gene encodes CDR1 MNHEY and CDR2 SVGEGT. Regarding this clonotype: Its antigen is currently unknown.

There were TCR beta CDR3 regions amplified from RNA transcripts. Using the HTBI primer set, a first-round RT-PCR was run on the TCR CDR3. Each CDR3 protein gets one entry after TCRdb re-called the multiplex PCR reads with MiXCR. The data contain around 600,000 distinct CDR3 sequences, approximately 15% of them singletons. The sample was blood. The chain couples TRBV6-2 or TRBV6-3 to TRBJ1-6, with 8 bases identical to TRBD1. This TCR derives from a woman in her fifties or sixties with Graves' ophthalmopathy. CDR3 amino acids: CASRETGDNSPLHF. CDR3 nucleotide sequence: TGTGCCAGCAGAGAGACAGGGGATAATTCACCCCTCCACTTT.